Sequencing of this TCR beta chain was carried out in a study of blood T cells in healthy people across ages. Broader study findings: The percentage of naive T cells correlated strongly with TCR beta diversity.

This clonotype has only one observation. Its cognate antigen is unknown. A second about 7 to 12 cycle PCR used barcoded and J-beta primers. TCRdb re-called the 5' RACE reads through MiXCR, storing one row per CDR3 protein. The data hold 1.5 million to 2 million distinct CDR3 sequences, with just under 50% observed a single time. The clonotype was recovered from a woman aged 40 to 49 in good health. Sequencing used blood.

The CDR3: CASTMTGDLTDTQYF. CDR3 nucleotides: TGCGCCAGCACTATGACAGGGGACCTCACAGATACGCAGTATTTT. The V and J genes are TRBV5-1 and TRBJ2-3; TRBD1 matches at 8 bases. V was clipped by 6 bases and J by 2 bases; unmatched bases: 8. This CDR3 is built from 15 residues. Germline lookup yields CDR1 SGHRS and CDR2 YFSETQ.